A selection of T cell receptor beta chains follows, all from one sample in a study of T cell responses to AZD1222 COVID-19 vaccine. Clones were sequenced by immunoSEQ multiplex PCR, and TCRdb holds only the in-frame ones, with some missing. The sample carries 150,000 or so clones, around nine tenths recorded once. Sequencing was performed on peripheral blood, taken on day 0 of AZD1222 vaccination. The receptors were gathered from an adult in good health. The CDR3 runs from the conserved cysteine through the conserved F or W. D genes are given only for firm matches. The size of a clone is reported for some rows only, either as once, few or many, or as a class for expanded clones.

abundance | d_gene | j_gene | v_gene | len | CDR3aa | CDR3nt
NA | NA | TRBJ1-1 | TRBV7-3 | 14 | CASSPQGSGTEAFF | TGTGCCAGCAGCCCCCAGGGTAGTGGGACTGAAGCTTTCTTT
NA | NA | TRBJ2-3 | TRBV9 | 13 | CASSVAQTDTQYF | TGTGCCAGCAGCGTAGCCCAGACAGATACGCAGTATTTT
NA | NA | TRBJ1-1 | TRBV10-2 | 15 | CASSDRGNRRREAFF | TGCGCCAGCAGTGATAGAGGCAACAGGAGAAGGGAAGCTTTCTTT
NA | TRBD1 | TRBJ1-6 | TRBV7-9 | 15 | CASSWGTGNNSPLHF | TGTGCCAGCAGCTGGGGGACAGGAAACAATTCACCCCTCCACTTT
NA | TRBD1 | TRBJ2-1 | TRBV7-2 | 13 | CASSPQGGGEQFF | TGTGCCAGCAGCCCACAGGGGGGCGGTGAGCAGTTCTTC
NA | NA | TRBJ1-1 | TRBV5-4 | 16 | CASSLEDRVRGTEAFF | TGTGCCAGCAGCTTGGAGGATCGAGTCCGAGGCACTGAAGCTTTCTTT
NA | TRBD1 | TRBJ1-5 | TRBV19 | 14 | CASSGGGLGQPQHF | TGTGCCAGTAGTGGAGGGGGCTTGGGGCAGCCCCAGCATTTT
NA | NA | TRBJ1-5 | TRBV24-1 | 18 | CATSGSPGGMQGNQPQHF | TGTGCCACCAGTGGCTCCCCGGGGGGGATGCAGGGCAATCAGCCCCAGCATTTT
once | TRBD1 | TRBJ1-1 | TRBV4-1 | 14 | CASSQVRDRGETFF | TGCGCCAGCAGCCAAGTAAGGGACAGGGGAGAAACTTTCTTT
NA | NA | TRBJ2-1 | TRBV7-2 | 15 | CASSFGPELGNEQFF | TGTGCCAGCAGCTTTGGGCCGGAGTTGGGGAATGAGCAGTTCTTC
NA | NA | TRBJ1-1 | TRBV28 | 12 | CASSLQGREAFF | TGTGCCAGCAGTCTACAGGGTAGAGAAGCTTTCTTT
few | NA | TRBJ1-1 | TRBV19 | 14 | CASSMSWENTEAFF | TGTGCCAGTAGTATGTCTTGGGAGAACACTGAAGCTTTCTTT
NA | NA | TRBJ1-3 | TRBV4-2 | 14 | CASSRQISGNTIYF | TGTGCCAGCAGTCGACAGATCTCTGGAAACACCATATATTTT
NA | NA | TRBJ1-1 | TRBV11-2 | 14 | CASSFPPQDTEAFF | TGTGCCAGCAGCTTCCCCCCTCAGGACACTGAAGCTTTCTTT
NA | NA | TRBJ1-2 | TRBV7-9 | 14 | CASSLGSGGLGYTF | TGTGCCAGCAGCTTAGGGAGCGGGGGGTTGGGCTACACCTTC
NA | NA | TRBJ1-1 | TRBV7-9 | 15 | CASSFPREGNTEAFF | TGTGCCAGCAGCTTCCCCCGGGAGGGGAACACTGAAGCTTTCTTT
NA | TRBD1 | TRBJ1-2 | TRBV3-1/TRBV3-2 | 15 | CASSRTGGEAYGYTF | TGTGCCAGCAGCCGAACAGGGGGCGAAGCCTATGGCTACACCTTC
NA | NA | TRBJ1-2 | TRBV10-3 | 13 | CAISGGTRNGYTF | TGTGCCATCAGTGGGGGGACACGGAATGGCTACACCTTC
once | TRBD1 | TRBJ1-6 | TRBV7-2 | 17 | CASSQGGQRGSGSPLHF | TGTGCCAGCAGCCAGGGGGGACAGAGGGGGTCGGGTTCACCCCTCCACTTT
NA | NA | TRBJ1-2 | TRBV4-1 | 15 | CASSQVNFDLHGYTF | TGCGCCAGCAGCCAAGTAAACTTTGACCTGCATGGCTACACCTTC
NA | NA | TRBJ2-1 | TRBV15 | 14 | CATSRRGQYNEQFF | TGTGCCACCAGCCGGAGAGGGCAGTACAATGAGCAGTTCTTC
NA | NA | TRBJ1-1 | TRBV7-3 | 13 | CASSSTLGTEAFF | TGTGCCAGCAGCTCGACATTGGGGACTGAAGCTTTCTTT
once | TRBD1 | TRBJ1-2 | TRBV9 | 17 | CASSVDSGTGVFYGYTF | TGTGCCAGCAGCGTAGACTCCGGGACAGGGGTTTTCTATGGCTACACCTTC
NA | TRBD1 | TRBJ1-6 | TRBV19 | 17 | CASSTLGQGPINSPLHF | TGTGCCAGTAGTACTCTCGGACAGGGTCCCATCAATTCACCCCTCCACTTT
NA | NA | TRBJ1-2 | TRBV19 | 13 | CASSIPGDYGYTF | TGTGCCAGTAGTATCCCGGGCGACTATGGCTACACCTTC
NA | NA | TRBJ2-7 | TRBV9 | 14 | CASSVWGHPYEQYF | TGTGCCAGCAGCGTATGGGGCCATCCGTACGAGCAGTACTTC
NA | TRBD1 | TRBJ2-1 | TRBV18 | 15 | CASSPFGQGRNEQFF | TGTGCCAGCTCACCATTCGGACAGGGGCGGAATGAGCAGTTCTTC
NA | NA | TRBJ1-1 | TRBV18 | 14 | CASSLVRGNTEAFF | TGTGCCAGTTCACTAGTCAGGGGGAACACTGAAGCTTTCTTT
NA | NA | TRBJ2-7 | TRBV6-5 | 14 | CASSRGASSYEQYF | TGTGCCAGCTCACGAGGGGCTTCCTCCTACGAGCAGTACTTC
NA | NA | TRBJ2-3 | TRBV7-2 | 13 | CASLWGNTDTQYF | TGTGCCAGCCTCTGGGGCAACACAGATACGCAGTATTTT
NA | NA | TRBJ1-4 | TRBV12-3/TRBV12-4 | 11 | CASSLGEKLFF | TGTGCCAGCAGTTTGGGTGAAAAACTGTTTTTT
NA | NA | TRBJ2-6 | TRBV7-3 | 17 | CASSLVPPLSGANVLTF | TGTGCCAGCAGCTTAGTCCCCCCATTGTCTGGGGCCAACGTCCTGACTTTC